Below, 22 T cell receptor beta chains from the same sample are listed, as sequenced in a study of blood T cell repertoires in COVID-19. Sequencing was performed with immunoSEQ multiplex PCR; in TCRdb, only in-frame clones are kept and a portion is missing. The table shows more than 250,000 clones, with 85% to 90% occurring only once. Material for sequencing was peripheral blood. Receptors were obtained from a woman between 50 and 59 years old with COVID-19, enrolled during active disease.

The gene calls are TRBV3-1 (or the pseudogene TRBV3-2) and TRBJ2-1; TRBD2 aligns across 7 bases. Unmatched junction bases numbered 4, after V lost 1 base and J lost 13 bases. CDR3 length equals 12 residues. Per germline, CDR1 LGHDT and CDR2 YNNKEL (reference sequence). The CDR3 region has the DNA TGTGCCAGCAGCCAAGGGCTAGCGGATCAGTTCTTC. This gives the protein CASSQGLADQFF.

This chain uses TRBV12-2 with TRBJ2-7; the table gives TRBD1 as D, unverified against the DNA. TRBV12-2 is annotated as a pseudogene. The CDR3 is 12 residues long. The CDR3 DNA reads TGTGCAAGTCGCTTAGCGGGGTGGGACAGGGCCGTC. Residues: CASRLAGWDRAV.

The rearrangement uses TRBV18 and TRBJ2-4; no clear D gene. The CDR3 has 16 residues. Per the germline V gene, CDR1 is KGHSH and CDR2 is LQKENI. Trimming stripped 2 bases from V and 0 bases from J, with 11 bases between. In DNA form, the CDR3 reads TGTGCCAGCTCACCAGAGACATCACTAGCCAAAAACATTCAGTACTTC. It specifies CASSPETSLAKNIQYF.

The chain recombines TRBV28 with TRBJ2-2; 9 bases line up with TRBD1. Germline V gives CDR1 MDHEN, CDR2 SYDVKM. V shed 3 bases, J shed 7 bases, and the junction held 9 bases outside the gene matches. The CDR3 is made up of 16 amino acids. CDR3 nucleotide sequence: TGTGCCAGCAGTTTCTCCGGGACAGGGAAAGTCGGGGAGCTGTTTTTT. Protein: CASSFSGTGKVGELFF. Full variable domain (outside the CDR3, taken from reference TRBV28 and TRBJ2-2): DVKVTQSSRYLVKRTGEKVFLECVQDMDHENMFWYRQDPGLGLRLIYFSYDVKMKEKGDIPEGYSVSREKKERFSLILESASTNQTSMYLCASSFSGTGKVGELFFGEGSRLTVL.

The table lists this clone with a few counts. The chain uses TRBV10-3 and TRBJ1-2, with D perhaps TRBD1 (6 bases). V was trimmed by 2 bases and J by 0 bases, leaving 10 bases between them. Germline-derived CDR1 and CDR2 are ENHRY and SYGVKD. This CDR3 is 15 amino acids long. DNA of the CDR3: TGTGCCATCAGTGAGAGGGAGGGGGCTAACTATGGCTACACCTTC. Protein sequence: CAISEREGANYGYTF.

The V call is TRBV7-7, the J call TRBJ2-1, with D perhaps TRBD2 (6 bases). CDR1 SSHAT and CDR2 FNYEAQ come from the germline V gene (reference sequence). The CDR3 is made up of 13 amino acids. With 5 bases removed from V and 4 bases from J, the gap between germline ends came to 9 bases. CDR3 nucleotides: TGTGCCAGCAGCCCGGGGGTTTACAATGAGCAGTTCTTC. As protein: CASSPGVYNEQFF.

The chain is built from TRBV24-1 and TRBJ1-5; D possibly corresponds to TRBD1 (5 bases). V dropped 6 bases and J dropped 2 bases, with 10 bases sitting between them. Germline V gives CDR1 KGHDR, CDR2 SFDVKD. CDR3 size: 14 residues. CDR3 in amino acids: CATSRGDGNQPQHF. In nucleotides, the CDR3 is TGTGCCACCAGTCGGGGGGACGGCAATCAGCCCCAGCATTTT.

V gene TRBV11-2 combines with J gene TRBJ1-1; D gene ambiguous. The CDR3 loop spans 15 amino acids. The ends were cut back, 1 base at V and 1 base at J, with 10 bases in the middle. Germline V gives CDR1 SGHAT, CDR2 FQNNGV. The CDR3 DNA reads TGTGCCAGCAGCTTAGTCGAGACAACGAACACTGAAGCTTTCTTT. It is translated as CASSLVETTNTEAFF.

The chain employs TRBV5-1 and TRBJ1-1, with D possibly being TRBD1 (5 bases). In germline, CDR1 is SGHRS, CDR2 YFSETQ. This CDR3 region has 16 residues. V lost 1 base and J lost 0, with 13 bases in between. The chain's CDR3 is CASSLPQGGMNTEAFF. The CDR3 nucleotides are TGCGCCAGCAGCTTGCCTCAGGGTGGGATGAACACTGAAGCTTTCTTT. The variable domain in full, with the rest retrieved from reference TRBV5-1 and TRBJ1-1, is KAGVTQTPRYLIKTRGQQVTLSCSPISGHRSVSWYQQTPGQGLQFLFEYFSETQRNKGNFPGRFSGRQFSNSRSEMNVSTLELGDSALYLCASSLPQGGMNTEAFFGQGTRLTVV.

This chain links TRBV5-4 with TRBJ2-5, with 13 bases lining up with TRBD2. This CDR3 has 16 amino acids. CDR1 and CDR2 from the germline V gene are SGHNT and YYREEE (reference sequence). V trimming: 3 bases; J trimming: 5 bases; junction bases outside the gene matches: 7. CDR3 amino acids: CASSSGTSGTQETQYF. For the CDR3, the DNA is TGTGCCAGCAGCTCTGGGACTAGCGGGACTCAGGAGACCCAGTACTTC. Based on the CDR3 plus reference TRBV5-4 and TRBJ2-5, the full variable domain is ETGVTQSPTHLIKTRGQQVTLRCSSQSGHNTVSWYQQALGQGPQFIFQYYREEENGRGNFPPRFSGLQFPNYSSELNVNALELDDSALYLCASSSGTSGTQETQYFGPGTRLLVL.

The J gene is TRBJ2-1, the V gene TRBV2, with 10 bases identical to TRBD2. This CDR3 comprises 15 residues. With V trimmed by 6 bases and J by 14 bases, 16 bases remained unmatched. Germline V gene lookup returns CDR1 SNHLY and CDR2 FYNNEI. In DNA form, the CDR3 reads TGTGCCAGCAGCGATAACAGCCCCGGCCTAGCGGGGGAGTTCTTC. Protein: CASSDNSPGLAGEFF.

The chain links TRBV6-4 to TRBJ2-1; weak D call: TRBD1 (7 bases). This CDR3 region has 15 residues. Trimming shortened V by 2 bases and J by 10 bases, and 18 bases separated the two germline ends. The V gene's germline CDR1 is MRHNA and CDR2 SNTAGT. CDR3 DNA: TGTGCCAGCAGTGACAAGGGGATTCAGGGGGGCGAGCAGTTCTTC. Protein: CASSDKGIQGGEQFF.

The chain recombines TRBV7-3 with TRBJ2-2, with D uncertain. Germline CDR1 and CDR2: SGHTA and FQGTGA. The CDR3 covers 12 residues. V lost 5 bases to trimming and J lost 5 bases, with 6 bases between them. The CDR3 reads CASSPGTGELFF. In DNA form, the CDR3 reads TGTGCCAGCAGCCCCGGGACCGGGGAGCTGTTTTTT.

The gene calls are TRBV3-1 (or the pseudogene TRBV3-2) and TRBJ1-1, with 8 bases lining up with TRBD1. Losses at the gene ends were 2 bases for V and 1 base for J; bases not matched to a gene: 3. CDR1 and CDR2 (germline): LGHDT, YNNKEL (reference sequence). The CDR3 extends over 15 amino acids. As DNA, the CDR3 is TGTGCCAGCAGCCAATGGGACAGGACGAACACTGAAGCTTTCTTT. The encoded protein is CASSQWDRTNTEAFF.

CDR3 sequence (DNA): TGTGCCAGCAGTTTACGGGGTTCACATACGCAGTATTTT. Its translation: CASSLRGSHTQYF. The chain carries TRBV27 and TRBJ2-3; D may be TRBD2 (5 bases). Germline CDR1 and CDR2: MNHEY and SMNVEV (reference sequence). This CDR3 has 13 amino acids. Trimming removed 2 bases from V and 7 bases from J, with 10 bases in between.

V and J are TRBV6-1 and TRBJ2-3; no clear D. Trimming cost V 2 bases and J 2 bases, with 8 bases left between them. This CDR3 is 14 amino acids long. The germline V gene encodes CDR1 MNHNS and CDR2 SASEGT. DNA for the CDR3: TGTGCCAGCAGTGAACCCCCACTCACAGATACGCAGTATTTT. Translated, it gives CASSEPPLTDTQYF.

This clone appeared once. This chain joins TRBV7-2 and TRBJ2-3, with 10 bases that match TRBD2. The CDR3 runs to 19 residues. V lost 5 bases to trimming and J lost 2 bases; unmatched junction nucleotides: 16. Germline CDR1 SGHTA, CDR2 FQGNSA. The CDR3 DNA is TGTGCCAGCAGCCGTAGCGGGAGGACCCTCGCGGGCGTCACAGATACGCAGTATTTT. This encodes CASSRSGRTLAGVTDTQYF.

The chain carries TRBV5-1 and TRBJ1-3; D is uncertain. Deletions cut 0 bases from V and 0 bases from J, with 10 bases between. CDR1 is SGHRS, CDR2 YFSETQ, per germline. This CDR3 is built from 16 residues. CDR3 DNA: TGCGCCAGCAGCTTGGGAGATTTGAGCTCTGGAAACACCATATATTTT. Translating it yields CASSLGDLSSGNTIYF.

This chain uses TRBV19 with TRBJ2-1; TRBD1 agrees at 7 bases. Trimming cost V 3 bases and J 0 bases; bases outside gene matches: 5. The V gene's germline CDR1 is LNHDA and CDR2 SQIVND (reference sequence). CDR3 size: 16 residues. The CDR3 protein is CASSIRGLSSYNEQFF. In DNA, the CDR3 is TGTGCCAGTAGTATTAGGGGGCTTAGCTCCTACAATGAGCAGTTCTTC.

The V call is TRBV30, the J call TRBJ1-1; TRBD1 agrees at 9 bases. The CDR3 loop spans 15 amino acids. CDR1 is GTSNPN and CDR2 is SVGIG in the germline V gene (reference sequence). The V and J ends lost 8 bases and 7 bases, in that order; junction bases with no gene match: 17. This chain's CDR3 is CARLGQGRQTGEAFF. The CDR3 DNA is TGTGCCCGACTCGGACAGGGGAGACAGACTGGTGAAGCTTTCTTT.

Turning to this clone: The identical CDR3 is also encoded by other nucleotide sequences in the sample. The chain recombines TRBV4-1 with TRBJ2-7, with D maybe TRBD1 (6 bases). The V gene lost 1 base and the J gene lost 3 bases, with 10 bases spanning the gap. Germline V gene sequence: CDR1 MGHRA, CDR2 YSYEKL. The CDR3 is 14 residues long. The CDR3 loop reads CASSQGGQGYEQYF. CDR3 DNA sequence: TGCGCCAGCAGCCAAGGGGGGCAGGGCTACGAGCAGTACTTC.

V gene TRBV24-1 combines with J gene TRBJ2-5; D unresolved. Trimming left V 4 bases short and J 0 bases short, with 5 bases between. This CDR3 has 13 amino acids. Germline lookup yields CDR1 KGHDR and CDR2 SFDVKD. The chain's CDR3 is CATSDGYQETQYF. As DNA, the CDR3 is TGTGCCACCAGTGACGGGTACCAAGAGACCCAGTACTTC.